This TCR beta chain was found in a study of T cells in Graves' hyperthyroidism and ophthalmopathy. Study information: Specimen type is peripheral blood, collected at initial diagnosis prior to any treatment.

Germline lookup yields CDR1 SNHLY and CDR2 FYNNEI. The CDR3 is 14 residues long. V dropped 8 bases and J dropped 1 base, with 14 bases sitting between them. This clonotype was recorded at least ten times. Its antigen is not identified. Study-level findings and limits: Most expanded thyroid clonotypes above 0.001 also appeared in blood.

RNA transcripts gave rise to amplified TCR beta CDR3 regions. The HTBI primer set was used in a first-round RT-PCR of the TCR CDR3. Each CDR3 protein is one row after TCRdb ran MiXCR on the multiplex PCR reads. The profile shows roughly 650,000 distinct CDR3 sequences, approximately 15% of them singletons. PBMCs were collected from a roughly 10 ml volume of fresh peripheral blood. The V gene is TRBV2, the J gene TRBJ1-1; possible D gene TRBD1, 6 bases. This clonotype was sampled from a woman aged 40 to 50 with Graves' ophthalmopathy. Sequenced input: blood. The CDR3: CASFRGGSNTEAFF. The CDR3 nucleotides read TGTGCCAGCTTCAGAGGGGGTTCGAACACTGAAGCTTTCTTT.